Following are 15 T cell receptor beta chains from one sample sequenced in a study of neurological immune-mediated disorders. Via MiXCR, TCRdb re-called the 5' RACE reads, giving one row per CDR3 protein. The sample carries 80,000 or so distinct CDR3 sequences, about 9.4% recorded once. The sequenced material came from PBMCs. The origin of the receptors is a man aged 50-59 years in good health.

This clonotype has a count of ten or more. This chain connects TRBV10-3 to TRBJ1-5, with D unclear. The CDR3 extends over 13 amino acids. CDR1 ENHRY and CDR2 SYGVKD come from the germline V gene. The V end was cut by 6 bases, the J end by 7 bases, with 13 bases between. This CDR3 is CAIRKVDGQPQHF. CDR3 bases: TGTGCCATCAGAAAGGTAGACGGCCAGCCCCAGCATTTT.

The sample holds many counts of this clonotype. The chain employs TRBV10-3 and TRBJ2-1, with 9 bases matching TRBD2. Trimming took 4 bases from V and 6 from J; bases not matched to a gene: 13. Germline loops: CDR1 ENHRY, CDR2 SYGVKD. The CDR3 spans 17 residues. The CDR3 spells CAISVGSGGRTTNEQFF. CDR3 bases: TGTGCCATCAGTGTAGGTAGCGGGGGCCGAACTACCAATGAGCAGTTCTTC.

This clonotype was recorded at least ten times. The genes are TRBV4-2 and TRBJ1-2; TRBD1 matches at 7 bases. CDR3 length equals 13 residues. Germline V gene sequence: CDR1 LGHNA, CDR2 YNFKEQ. Losses at the gene ends were 1 base for V and 5 bases for J; bases not matched to a gene: 1. The CDR3 here is CASSQAQGYGYTF. The DNA of the CDR3 is TGTGCCAGCAGCCAAGCACAGGGGTATGGCTACACCTTC.

This clonotype was detected ten times or more. The chain employs TRBV5-5 and TRBJ1-5; 8 bases fit TRBD1. The CDR3 has 16 amino acids. Germline V gives CDR1 SGHKS, CDR2 YYEKEE (reference sequence). Germline trimming cut 2 bases from V and 7 bases from J; bases unmatched to any gene: 11. In nucleotides, the CDR3 is TGTGCCAGCAGCTTCACCTACGGGACAGGAAGGCAGCCCCAGCATTTT. Encoded protein: CASSFTYGTGRQPQHF.

In its sample, this clonotype was seen many times. V and J are TRBV28 and TRBJ2-1, with 8 bases that match TRBD2. The CDR3 sequence is 16 residues long. J was trimmed by 7 bases and V by 2 bases; bases with no gene match: 10. Germline-derived CDR1 and CDR2 are MDHEN and SYDVKM. As DNA, the CDR3 is TGTGCCAGCAGTTTAGGAGGGGCGGGAGGCCTAAATGAGCAGTTCTTC. The encoded protein is CASSLGGAGGLNEQFF. The full variable domain, with the rest looked up from reference TRBV28 and TRBJ2-1, is DVKVTQSSRYLVKRTGEKVFLECVQDMDHENMFWYRQDPGLGLRLIYFSYDVKMKEKGDIPEGYSVSREKKERFSLILESASTNQTSMYLCASSLGGAGGLNEQFFGPGTRLTVL.

This clonotype was seen many times. The chain combines TRBV20-1 with TRBJ2-7; D not certain. V was clipped by 0 bases and J by 5 bases, with 29 bases between them. This CDR3 comprises 19 residues. The V gene's germline CDR1 is DFQATT and CDR2 SNEGSKA (reference sequence). This CDR3 is CSARDPLLTGARSRHEQYF. The CDR3 DNA sequence: TGCAGTGCTAGAGATCCCCTTCTAACTGGCGCTAGGAGTAGGCACGAGCAGTACTTC.

This clonotype was seen many times. The rearrangement joins TRBV24-1 to TRBJ2-5; 11 bases are shared with TRBD2. Germline CDR1 is KGHDR and CDR2 is SFDVKD. The CDR3 length is 15 residues. V was clipped by 7 bases and J by 7 bases; unmatched bases: 10. The CDR3 DNA reads TGTGCCACCAGACTAGCGGGGGTACTATGCCGGACCCAGTACTTC. Its translation is CATRLAGVLCRTQYF.

At least ten counts were recorded for this clonotype. The chain is built from TRBV3-1 and TRBJ2-1; 14 nucleotides agree with TRBD2. Germline V gives CDR1 LGHDT, CDR2 YNNKEL (reference sequence). The CDR3 has 16 residues. The ends lost 3 bases at V and 10 bases at J; junction bases unmatched: 8. CDR3 in DNA: TGTGCCAGCAGCCATCGGGGACTAGCGGGAGCTAAGGAGCAGTTCTTC. Amino acid sequence: CASSHRGLAGAKEQFF.

This clonotype was recorded many times. V is TRBV5-1 and J is TRBJ2-7; D is perhaps TRBD1 or TRBD2 (5 bases each). This CDR3 spans 13 amino acids. CDR1 SGHRS and CDR2 YFSETQ come from the germline V gene. V was shortened by 4 bases and J by 4 bases, with 12 bases between the two germline ends. CDR3: CASSRGTRYEQYF. In nucleotides, the CDR3 is TGCGCCAGCAGCCGTGGGACCAGGTACGAGCAGTACTTC.

At least ten counts were recorded for this clonotype. The J gene is TRBJ2-1, the V gene TRBV7-2; D gene ambiguous. The CDR3 is made up of 17 amino acids. CDR1 is SGHTA and CDR2 is FQGNSA in the germline V gene. V lost 2 bases to trimming and J lost 4 bases, with 18 bases between them. The CDR3 DNA reads as TGTGCCAGCAGCTTAAAATCCTACTTAACACGGTACAATGAGCAGTTCTTC. Translation gives CASSLKSYLTRYNEQFF.

This clonotype occurred many times. The chain recombines TRBV5-1 with TRBJ2-7, with TRBD2 matching 9 bases. Germline V gene data show CDR1 as SGHRS and CDR2 as YFSETQ. J was trimmed by 2 bases and V by 6 bases; bases with no gene match: 9. CDR3 size: 15 residues. The CDR3 coding sequence is TGCGCCAGCACCATCGGCGGGGGGGGACCCTACGAGCAGTACTTC. As protein: CASTIGGGGPYEQYF.

At least ten counts were recorded for this clonotype. The chain employs TRBV12-3 or TRBV12-4 and TRBJ2-1, with D possibly matching TRBD1 (5 bases). Trimming stripped 3 bases from V and 6 bases from J, with 9 bases between. The CDR3 totals 13 residues. The CDR3 bases are TGTGCCAGCAGTTTTGGGGCAACCAATGAGCAGTTCTTC. Protein product: CASSFGATNEQFF.

The chain uses TRBV6-2 or TRBV6-3 and TRBJ2-7; D assignment may be TRBD1 or TRBD2 (5 bases each). The CDR3 spans 14 residues. In germline, CDR1 is MNHEY, CDR2 SVGEGT. V was trimmed by 7 bases and J by 0 bases, leaving 13 bases between them. The CDR3 bases are TGTGCCAGCAATACCGGGACGACCTCCTACGAGCAGTACTTC. It yields the protein CASNTGTTSYEQYF.

This clonotype was seen repeatedly, ten times or more. This chain uses TRBV4-3 with TRBJ2-1, with 8 bases fitting TRBD1. The CDR3 consists of 15 residues. The trim removed 3 bases at V and 5 bases at J, leaving 6 bases unmatched. Germline V CDR1 and CDR2: LGHNA, YSLEER. This chain's CDR3 is CASSHGQGRDNEQFF. CDR3 sequence (DNA): TGCGCCAGCAGCCACGGACAGGGAAGGGACAATGAGCAGTTCTTC.

J is TRBJ2-2 and V is TRBV24-1; 8 bases are shared with TRBD1. CDR1 and CDR2 from the germline V gene are KGHDR and SFDVKD. The CDR3 contains 17 residues. After removal of 6 bases from V and 6 bases from J, the junction contained 14 bases not matched to a gene. The CDR3 nucleotides read TGTGCCACCAGTCCATCACAGGGGGGTTTTGTCGCCGGGGAGCTGTTTTTT. Protein: CATSPSQGGFVAGELFF.